A single sample gave rise to the 22 T cell receptor beta chains below, sequenced in a study of blood T cell repertoires in COVID-19. Data came from immunoSEQ multiplex PCR; TCRdb stores just in-frame clones and leaves some out. The data show approximately 80,000 clones, approximately 85% seen once. The sequenced material came from peripheral blood. These receptors were obtained from a man in his fifties with COVID-19, enrolled during active disease.

The chain is built from TRBV9 and TRBJ1-1; D is unresolved. The CDR3 is 16 amino acids. CDR1 SGDLS and CDR2 YYNGEE come from the germline V gene. V shed 4 bases and J shed 4 bases, with 20 bases lying between them. Written as DNA, the CDR3 is TGTGCCAGCAGCCCCAGTGCGGTGGAAACCGGCACTGAAGCTTTCTTT. Translated, it gives CASSPSAVETGTEAFF.

This rearrangement joins TRBV20-1 to TRBJ1-5, with D hard to call. The germline V gene has CDR1 DFQATT and CDR2 SNEGSKA (reference sequence). CDR3 length: 14 residues. V dropped 3 bases and J dropped 3 bases, with 12 bases sitting between them. Written as DNA, the CDR3 is TGCAGTGCTAGTTCGGCCAGGTACAATCAGCCCCAGCATTTT. Its protein product is CSASSARYNQPQHF.

The rearrangement links TRBV3-1 (or the pseudogene TRBV3-2) to TRBJ2-5; D is unresolved. This CDR3 comprises 11 residues. With 4 bases removed from V and 10 bases from J, the gap between germline ends came to 10 bases. CDR1 and CDR2 from the germline V gene are LGHDT and YNNKEL (reference sequence). The CDR3 here is CASSLARDQYF. The CDR3, as DNA: TGTGCCAGCAGCCTCGCAAGAGACCAGTACTTC.

The gene calls are TRBV30 and TRBJ1-1, with D possibly matching TRBD1 (6 bases). The CDR3 is 15 amino acids. V lost 0 bases, J lost 1 base, and 12 bases lay in between. Germline loops: CDR1 GTSNPN, CDR2 SVGIG (reference sequence). The CDR3: CAWSVQGRSNTEAFF. The CDR3 bases are TGTGCCTGGAGTGTACAGGGCAGGTCGAACACTGAAGCTTTCTTT.

V gene TRBV7-8 combines with J gene TRBJ1-2, with 8 bases fitting TRBD1. Losses at the gene ends were 1 base for V and 8 bases for J; bases not matched to a gene: 3. The CDR3 is made up of 13 amino acids. Germline CDR1 SGHVS, CDR2 FQNEAQ. Written as DNA, the CDR3 is TGTGCCAGCAGCTTAGTGCGGGACAGGGGCTACACCTTC. This encodes CASSLVRDRGYTF.

This chain joins TRBV7-9 and TRBJ2-7; maybe TRBD1 (5 bases). Germline values: CDR1 SEHNR, CDR2 FQNEAQ (reference sequence). This CDR3 comprises 12 residues. Trimming shortened V by 1 base and J by 5 bases, and 6 bases separated the two germline ends. The DNA of the CDR3 is TGTGCCAGCAGCTTAGAGGGGAACGAGCAGTACTTC. This gives the protein CASSLEGNEQYF.

The J gene is TRBJ1-4, the V gene TRBV4-2; the D is unclear. V lost 4 bases and J 0 bases, leaving 3 bases between the germline ends. The CDR3 spans 13 residues. Germline values: CDR1 LGHNA, CDR2 YNFKEQ. The CDR3 here is CASSPATNEKLFF. In DNA, the CDR3 is TGTGCCAGCAGCCCCGCAACTAATGAAAAACTGTTTTTT.

The chain uses TRBV29-1 and TRBJ1-1, with 11 positions matching TRBD1. This CDR3 contains 14 residues. The V gene's germline CDR1 is SQVTM and CDR2 ANQGSEA. With V trimmed by 6 bases and J by 5 bases, 8 bases remained unmatched. The CDR3 protein is CSVGQGAPETEAFF. The DNA of the CDR3 is TGCAGCGTCGGACAGGGGGCACCGGAAACTGAAGCTTTCTTT.

The V call is TRBV5-6, the J call TRBJ1-5; D not certain. This CDR3 has 14 amino acids. Trimming pared 1 base from V and 2 bases from J, leaving 7 bases between. CDR1 is SGHDT and CDR2 is YYEEEE in the germline V gene. The CDR3 DNA reads as TGTGCCAGCAGCTTGAGGCAGGGCAATCAGCCCCAGCATTTT. It translates to CASSLRQGNQPQHF.

This sequence joins TRBV4-3 and TRBJ2-2; 8 bases align to TRBD1. CDR1 LGHNA and CDR2 YSLEER come from the germline V gene. The ends lost 3 bases at V and 6 bases at J; junction bases unmatched: 6. This CDR3 has 15 amino acids. CDR3 bases: TGCGCCAGCAGCCAGTTACAGGGGGTCCCCGGGGAGCTGTTTTTT. Translating it yields CASSQLQGVPGELFF.

V usage is TRBV28 and J usage is TRBJ1-5; D may be TRBD1 (6 bases). V was clipped by 3 bases and J by 4 bases, with 7 bases between them. Germline V lookup: CDR1 MDHEN, CDR2 SYDVKM. The CDR3 extends over 13 amino acids. This chain's CDR3 is CASSLDSNQPQHF. The CDR3 DNA sequence: TGTGCCAGCAGTTTGGACAGTAATCAGCCCCAGCATTTT.

The rearrangement links TRBV11-2 to TRBJ2-5; possibly TRBD1 for D (6 bases). V lost 0 bases and J lost 7, with 15 bases in between. CDR3 length: 15 amino acids. The germline V gene encodes CDR1 SGHAT and CDR2 FQNNGV. CDR3 loop: CASSLDRQGLVTQYF. Written as DNA, the CDR3 is TGTGCCAGCAGCTTAGATAGGCAGGGGCTCGTGACCCAGTACTTC.

The genes are TRBV7-9 and TRBJ2-1; TRBD1 matches at 8 bases. CDR3 length equals 14 residues. The germline V gene encodes CDR1 SEHNR and CDR2 FQNEAQ (reference sequence). Unmatched junction bases numbered 12, after V lost 7 bases and J lost 10 bases. DNA for the CDR3: TGTGCCAGCAACACAGGGGGAGGCCGCTGGGAGCAGTTCTTC. This codes for CASNTGGGRWEQFF.

The chain combines TRBV7-2 with TRBJ2-7; 8 nucleotides match TRBD1. Germline trimming cut 4 bases from V and 3 bases from J; bases unmatched to any gene: 5. This CDR3 has 14 amino acids. The V gene's germline CDR1 is SGHTA and CDR2 FQGNSA. The CDR3 region has the DNA TGTGCCAGCAGCTACGACAGGGGTTACTACGAGCAGTACTTC. This gives the protein CASSYDRGYYEQYF.

This chain connects TRBV21-1 to TRBJ2-7; TRBD1 was called by the table and not checked on the DNA. TRBV21-1 is marked as a pseudogene. This CDR3 spans 12 amino acids. The CDR3 sequence: CASRDSPYEQYF. As DNA, the CDR3 is TGTGCCAGCCGGGACAGCCCCTACGAGCAGTACTTC.

The chain uses TRBV3-1 (or the pseudogene TRBV3-2) and TRBJ2-5; 7 positions match TRBD2. The CDR3 is made up of 14 amino acids. The V gene end was trimmed by 0 bases and the J gene end by 5 bases; junction bases not matched to a gene: 3. Germline CDR1 is LGHDT and CDR2 is YNNKEL (reference sequence). Here the CDR3 DNA reads TGTGCCAGCAGCCAAGAGCGGGGGACGGAGACCCAGTACTTC. It encodes CASSQERGTETQYF.

This chain connects TRBV2 to TRBJ1-5; 9 bases are a match to TRBD1. This CDR3 region has 14 residues. Losses at the gene ends were 6 bases for V and 13 bases for J; bases not matched to a gene: 13. The V gene's germline CDR1 is SNHLY and CDR2 FYNNEI. The CDR3 sequence: CASSGPGTGSRQHF. The CDR3 bases are TGTGCCAGCAGCGGTCCCGGGACAGGGTCCCGACAGCATTTT.

This chain links TRBV7-2 with TRBJ1-1; D is possibly TRBD1 (6 bases). The germline V and J ends were trimmed by 4 bases and 1 base, with 7 bases remaining between them. CDR1 is SGHTA, CDR2 FQGNSA, per germline. The CDR3 is 13 residues long. The CDR3 reads CASSSDRNTEAFF. The CDR3 nucleotides read TGTGCCAGCAGCTCGGACAGGAACACTGAAGCTTTCTTT.

A few counts support this clone. The genes are TRBV5-1 and TRBJ1-6, with a weak D call TRBD1 (6 bases). Germline CDR1 and CDR2: SGHRS and YFSETQ. This CDR3 is 14 amino acids long. V lost 4 bases, J lost 7 bases, and 12 bases lay in between. The CDR3 nucleotides read TGCGCCAGCAGCCCGACAGGTCCCAATTCACCCCTCCACTTT. Its protein is CASSPTGPNSPLHF.

This sequence joins TRBV2 and TRBJ2-7; D may be TRBD1 (8 bases). Trimming took off 4 bases at V and 6 bases at J, with 13 bases between the two ends. The CDR3 totals 13 residues. Germline CDR1 SNHLY, CDR2 FYNNEI. CDR3 sequence (DNA): TGTGCCAGCAGTGTGGACAGGGAGGGCGAGCAGTACTTC. The encoded protein is CASSVDREGEQYF. Variable domain in full (rest from reference TRBV2 and TRBJ2-7): EPEVTQTPSHQVTQMGQEVILRCVPISNHLYFYWYRQILGQKVEFLVSFYNNEISEKSEIFDDQFSVERPDGSNFTLKIRSTKLEDSAMYFCASSVDREGEQYFGPGTRLTVT.

The chain combines TRBV6-6 with TRBJ2-1, with 7 bases aligning to TRBD2. This CDR3 region has 13 residues. The germline CDR1 and CDR2 sequences are MNHNY and SVGAGI (reference sequence). V was pared by 6 bases and J by 7 bases, with 6 bases of the junction left unmatched. Written as DNA, the CDR3 is TGTGCCAGCAGGGGGGGGACCAGTAATGAGCAGTTCTTC. Translated, it gives CASRGGTSNEQFF.

This rearrangement joins TRBV10-3 to TRBJ1-1, with 9 bases matching TRBD1. The J segment lost 2 bases and the V segment lost 10 bases, leaving 11 bases of the junction unmatched. CDR1 is ENHRY and CDR2 is SYGVKD in the germline V gene. This CDR3 has 15 amino acids. This CDR3 is CATTGQGPSNTEAFF. CDR3 DNA: TGTGCCACAACGGGACAGGGCCCGAGTAACACTGAAGCTTTCTTT.